Here is one TCR beta chain with its context. Its antigen is unknown. Clones were read by immunoSEQ multiplex PCR, and TCRdb kept only the in-frame ones, dropping some. The table has roughly 52,000 clones, 88% seen once. The sample is drawn from a study of cytomegalovirus exposure and HLA in healthy donors. Study context: The 95 to 150 validation repertoires used a platform that matched the one used for the approximately 670 first-cohort repertoires, as a later analysis reported.

Germline loops: CDR1 GTSNPN, CDR2 SVGIG (reference sequence). V lost 6 bases and J lost 6; bases outside the gene matches: 20. The CDR3 runs 18 residues. Findings and caveats of the study: The study put 150 to 200 TCR beta chains on its list as cytomegalovirus-associated. Reported results showed that the classifier diagnosed cytomegalovirus status with high specificity and sensitivity.

The material sequenced was PBMCs. The sequence derives from a woman under 40 in good health and CMV-seronegative. This chain links TRBV30 with TRBJ1-2, with 12 bases matching TRBD1. This chain's CDR3 is CACHGTGGAAQRLNGYTF. The CDR3 DNA follows: TGTGCCTGTCACGGGACAGGGGGCGCCGCACAACGATTAAATGGCTACACCTTC.